A single TCR beta chain is shown here with its context. Its target is not known. This table comes from immunoSEQ multiplex PCR, and its TCRdb copy is limited to in-frame clones, with some not included. The table lists over 65,000 clones, around 76% of them singletons. The sort gate was single viable CD3+CD4+CD8-CD45RO+ cells for memory CD4+ T cells. The CDR3 spans 15 residues. This entry belongs to a study of memory CD4+ T cells and cytomegalovirus serostatus. Study findings and constraints: About 40% of the roughly 160 known CMV-associated TCRbeta sequences appeared in CD4+ memory.

The chain joins TRBV21-1 to TRBJ1-1. TRBV21-1 is a pseudogene. The source is an adult in good health and CMV-seropositive. The sequencing input was memory CD4+ T cells from blood. CDR3 in amino acids: CASSKAGGMNTEAFF. The CDR3 DNA is TGTGCCAGCAGCAAAGCGGGAGGTATGAACACTGAAGCTTTCTTT.